This T cell receptor beta chain was recovered during a study of blood T cell repertoires in COVID-19 (dated by TCRdb to 2019 to 2021). Describing the broader study: Collaborator samples came from the United States, Italy and Spain and covered acute and convalescent phases of COVID-19. The prospective study material was composed of cDNA or gDNA derived from T cells, B-cell-depleted T cells, or PBMCs. The dataset comprised deeply sampled blood TCRbeta repertoires from subjects exposed to, actively infected with, or recovered from COVID-19. The repertoires were released in a freely available public database meant as a resource for research on the immune response to SARS-CoV-2. The samples were drawn from the first 160 participants of the ongoing ImmuneRACE study and from 950 to 1,500 subjects provided by 6 global collaborators. A de-identified subject ID, COVID-19 status, age in years and sex were almost always included in the sample metadata. Where available, HLA class I and class II types were obtained from metadata supplied by the sample provider rather than from assay-based typing. Overall results and qualifications from the work: The amount of clinical and demographic metadata varied by source and participant and was provided uncurated.

Enrolling through a virtual design, the prospective study's participants ranged in age from roughly 18 to 95 years and lived across 24 United States geographic areas. Cohort assignment in the prospective study relied on participant-reported clinical history from a screening survey and a study questionnaire. Recovered participants in ImmuneRACE Cohort 3 were defined by two consecutive negative NP/OP PCR tests, clearance by a healthcare professional, or resolution of symptoms. In the prospective study, mobile phlebotomists collected whole blood, serum and a nasopharyngeal or oropharyngeal swab from each participant. Over a roughly two-month period, participants in the prospective study had the option of providing additional blood draws and questionnaires. Before DNA extraction, prospective study blood samples were shipped either frozen or at room temperature. CDR1 and CDR2 were assigned from the germline V gene (reference sequence) as GTSNPN and SVGIG. The CDR3 covers 12 residues, taking in both the cysteine and the phenylalanine. Only the CDR3 portion is preserved as DNA: 36 bases, with reading frame beginning at the first base. The trim is 2 bases for V and 15 bases for J, with a gap of 17 bases between the germline ends.

Concerning this clone: Which antigen it targets is not known. Per-base quality was not reported, and no clone a single base away is much larger than it.

The immunoSEQ Assay, a bias-controlled multiplex PCR, was used to amplify TCRbeta CDR3 regions from genomic DNA. Turning to the authors' computational methods: Nucleated cell counts per sample were estimated from amplification of reference gene primers within the assay. To quantify the absolute abundance of each unique TCRbeta CDR3 rearrangement, sequence reads were collapsed and filtered. For each sample, productive Simpson clonality was calculated as the square root of Simpson's diversity index over productive rearrangements. Entries here come from immuneACCESS through TCRdb and include only in-frame sequences with V and J called. Some clones fail to appear in such tables; in the studies checked, an unresolved V gene covers under half of the shortfall, and the cause of the remainder is unknown. That table furnishes V, J and clone size, whereas the DNA furnished D and trimming. The sample table shows roughly 380,000 clones, and 87% are seen once. About 1.5% of the sample is in the top ten clones.

The V and J segments used are TRBV30 and TRBJ1-5; the D gene lacks a confident call. This clonotype was sampled from a man aged 25 to 40 who had recovered from COVID-19. Sample: PBMCs or T cells enriched from blood (not recorded which). The nucleotide sequence is TGTGCCTGGAGTCCCCGTGACGGCCGACTGCATTTT. This is translated as CAWSPRDGRLHF.